This T cell receptor (beta chain) was identified during a study of blood T cell repertoires in COVID-19. Study-wide context: Researchers got acute and convalescent COVID-19 samples from the United States, Italy and Spain. PBMCs, B-cell-depleted T cells, or T cells were the source of the cDNA or gDNA that made up the material.

This clone has a handful of counts. Germline CDR1 is SSHAT and CDR2 is FNYEAQ (reference sequence). V was shortened by 4 bases and J by 5 bases, with 21 bases between the two germline ends. The CDR3 extends over 17 amino acids. The protocol was immunoSEQ multiplex PCR, while the TCRdb copy is restricted to in-frame clones and leaves out a portion. This sample has 55,000 to 75,000 clones; 65% to 85% occur once, and the top ten carry less than 25%. The chain links TRBV7-7 to TRBJ1-5; TRBD1 is a possible D gene (5 bases). The sequencing input was peripheral blood. This clonotype was obtained from an elderly man with active or convalescent COVID-19. CDR3 sequence reads: CASSSPNGAKRYQPQHF. The CDR3 region has the DNA TGTGCCAGCAGCTCGCCAAATGGGGCCAAGAGGTATCAGCCCCAGCATTTT.